The present T cell receptor (beta chain) was sequenced within a study of PD-1 blockade in classical Hodgkin lymphoma. Findings of the study overall: Some patients began nivolumab under 1 year after ASCT. These patients were excluded from later analyses.

Time point defined: cycle 4 day 1 (C4D1), after more than five weeks of nivolumab. Every single patient, without exception, relapsed after autologous stem cell transplantation, and brentuximab vedotin exposure varied. Researchers used magnetic negative selection to pull out pure CD4+ T cells from thawed PBMCs. Clones were read by immunoSEQ multiplex PCR, and TCRdb kept only the in-frame ones, dropping some. Of several thousand clones listed, approximately 81% are singletons. Points on this clone: Antigen specificity is unknown.

The length of the CDR3 is 11 residues. V dropped 5 bases and J dropped 5 bases, with 7 bases sitting between them. Germline V gene sequence: CDR1 MDHEN, CDR2 SYDVKM. The TCR comes from a human donor with classical Hodgkin lymphoma. This chain connects TRBV28 to TRBJ2-7; the D is unclear. This sample comprised CD4+ T cells from blood, obtained before the fourth cycle of nivolumab. This CDR3 is CASSPLNEQYF. Written as DNA, the CDR3 is TGTGCCAGCAGTCCCCTGAACGAGCAGTACTTC.